Included here is one T cell receptor (beta chain) sequence, with context. The data were produced by immunoSEQ multiplex PCR, yet TCRdb's version contains in-frame clones alone and is incomplete. The profile covers roughly 200,000 clones, with approximately 80% appearing a single time and roughly 7.8% taken by the ten largest. It was during active infection that Seattle patients were enrolled and then longitudinally followed. The sample comes from a study of blood T cell repertoires in COVID-19. About the research overall: Donors in the United States, Italy and Spain gave samples during acute or convalescent COVID-19.

The TCR comes from a woman of 80 years or more with COVID-19, enrolled during active disease. The sequenced sample consisted of peripheral blood.

CDR3 in DNA: TGTGCCAGCAGTGGGGTGGGACACCTAGGAAACACCATATATTTT. It encodes CASSGVGHLGNTIYF. This chain connects TRBV9 to TRBJ1-3; possible D gene TRBD1, 6 bases. Between the trimmed V and J ends, which lost 5 bases and 4 bases, there was a span of 16 bases. Germline loops: CDR1 SGDLS, CDR2 YYNGEE. This CDR3 is 15 amino acids long. The full variable domain, in which reference TRBV9 and TRBJ1-3 provide the parts outside the CDR3, is DSGVTQTPKHLITATGQRVTLRCSPRSGDLSVYWYQQSLDQGLQFLIQYYNGEERAKGNILERFSAQQFPDLHSELNLSSLELGDSALYFCASSGVGHLGNTIYFGEGSWLTVV.